The clone carrying this TCR beta chain came up many times. Using RNA transcripts as the source, TCR beta CDR3 regions were amplified. The HTBI primer set served for first-round RT-PCR of the TCR CDR3. A single record per CDR3 protein comes from TCRdb applying MiXCR to the multiplex PCR reads. The table includes about 610,000 distinct CDR3 sequences, roughly 15% detected once. This entry belongs to a study of T cells in Graves' hyperthyroidism and ophthalmopathy. V lost 2 bases to trimming and J lost 1 base, with 8 bases between them. The CDR3 has 14 residues. CDR1 and CDR2 from the germline V gene are SGHAT and FQNNGV.

The material sequenced was blood. The chain is built from TRBV11-2 and TRBJ2-5; D gene uncertain. The sequence was collected from a woman aged 40 to 50 with Graves' ophthalmopathy. DNA for the CDR3: TGTGCCAGCAGCTTAAGGCGGACCCAAGAGACCCAGTACTTC. Its translation is CASSLRRTQETQYF.